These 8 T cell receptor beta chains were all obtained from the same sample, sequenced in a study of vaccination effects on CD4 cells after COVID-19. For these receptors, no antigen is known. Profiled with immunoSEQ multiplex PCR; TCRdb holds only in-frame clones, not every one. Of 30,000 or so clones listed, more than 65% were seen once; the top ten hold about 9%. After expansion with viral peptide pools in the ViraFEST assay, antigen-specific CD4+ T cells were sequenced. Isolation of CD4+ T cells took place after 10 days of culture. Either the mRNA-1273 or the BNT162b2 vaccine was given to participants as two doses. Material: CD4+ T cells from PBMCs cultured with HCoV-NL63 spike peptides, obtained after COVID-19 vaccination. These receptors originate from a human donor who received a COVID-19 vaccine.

For the CDR3, the DNA is TGTGCCAGCTCACCACCGGGATCGGGGTTGAGGAACACTGAAGCTTTCTTT. This translates into CASSPPGSGLRNTEAFF. J is TRBJ1-1 and V is TRBV18, with D unclear. CDR3 length: 17 residues. Germline assignment: CDR1 KGHSH and CDR2 LQKENI. V dropped 0 bases and J dropped 1 base, with 15 bases sitting between them.

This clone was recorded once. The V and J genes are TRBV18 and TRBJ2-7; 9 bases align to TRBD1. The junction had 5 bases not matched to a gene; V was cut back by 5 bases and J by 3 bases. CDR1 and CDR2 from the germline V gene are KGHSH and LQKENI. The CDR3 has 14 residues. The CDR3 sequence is CASSTGGQGYEQYF. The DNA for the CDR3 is TGTGCCAGCTCAACCGGGGGACAGGGCTACGAGCAGTACTTC.

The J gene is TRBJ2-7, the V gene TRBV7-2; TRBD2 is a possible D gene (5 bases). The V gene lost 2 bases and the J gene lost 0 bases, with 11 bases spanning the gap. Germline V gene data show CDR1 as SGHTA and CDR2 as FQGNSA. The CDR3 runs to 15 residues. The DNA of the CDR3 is TGTGCCAGCAGCTTAAGCGTGGGGAGCTCCTACGAGCAGTACTTC. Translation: CASSLSVGSSYEQYF. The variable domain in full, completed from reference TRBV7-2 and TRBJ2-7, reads GAGVSQSPSNKVTEKGKDVELRCDPISGHTALYWYRQSLGQGLEFLIYFQGNSAPDKSGLPSDRFSAERTGGSVSTLTIQRTQQEDSAVYLCASSLSVGSSYEQYFGPGTRLTVT.

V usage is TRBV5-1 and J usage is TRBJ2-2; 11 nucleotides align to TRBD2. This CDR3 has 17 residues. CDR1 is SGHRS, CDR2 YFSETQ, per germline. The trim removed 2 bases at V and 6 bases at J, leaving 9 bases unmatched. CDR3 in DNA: TGCGCCAGCAGCTTATCGGGACTAGCGGTCTTTTCCGGGGAGCTGTTTTTT. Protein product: CASSLSGLAVFSGELFF.

The CDR3, as DNA: TGTGCCAGCAGCTTGGGGCGCTTCAGCGGGGAGCTGTTTTTT. Translated, it gives CASSLGRFSGELFF. V is TRBV11-2 and J is TRBJ2-2; D might be TRBD1 (5 bases). Trimming removed 3 bases from V and 7 bases from J, with 12 bases in between. Germline lookup yields CDR1 SGHAT and CDR2 FQNNGV. The CDR3 is made up of 14 amino acids. The full variable domain, its missing parts supplied by reference TRBV11-2 and TRBJ2-2, is EAGVAQSPRYKIIEKRQSVAFWCNPISGHATLYWYQQILGQGPKLLIQFQNNGVVDDSQLPKDRFSAERLKGVDSTLKIQPAKLEDSAVYLCASSLGRFSGELFFGEGSRLTVL.

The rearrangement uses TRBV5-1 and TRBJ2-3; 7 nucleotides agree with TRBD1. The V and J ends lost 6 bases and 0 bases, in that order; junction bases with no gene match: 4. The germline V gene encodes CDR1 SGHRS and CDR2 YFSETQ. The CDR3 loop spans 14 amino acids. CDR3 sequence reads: CASTTGPSTDTQYF. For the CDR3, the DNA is TGCGCCAGCACGACAGGGCCTAGCACAGATACGCAGTATTTT.

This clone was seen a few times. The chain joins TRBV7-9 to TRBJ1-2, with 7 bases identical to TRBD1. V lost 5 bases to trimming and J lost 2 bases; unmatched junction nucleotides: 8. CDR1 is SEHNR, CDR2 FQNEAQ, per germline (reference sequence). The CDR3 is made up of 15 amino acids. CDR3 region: CASSPGLGQNYGYTF. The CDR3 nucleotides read TGTGCCAGCAGCCCCGGGTTGGGACAGAACTATGGCTACACCTTC.

CDR3: CASSLGSTGELFF. In DNA form, the CDR3 reads TGTGCCAGCAGCTTGGGATCTACCGGGGAGCTGTTTTTT. V usage is TRBV5-8 and J usage is TRBJ2-2; D remains unclear. The CDR3 covers 13 residues. V was cut by 0 bases and J by 5 bases, with 5 bases left in between. Germline V gene lookup returns CDR1 SGHTS and CDR2 YDEGEE.